Listed below are T cell receptor beta chains from one sample, sequenced in a study of T-cell memory formation after mild COVID-19. TCRdb called the 5' RACE reads again in MiXCR, with one record for every CDR3 protein. The data show approximately 240,000 distinct CDR3 sequences, with over 15% seen just once and around 3.8% held by the top ten. What was sequenced was PBMCs or a T cell subset sorted from them (not recorded which). The source of these receptors is a man younger than 35 who had mild COVID-19 (a few samples of this study predate the infection). Cell type and time point are not known. Both conserved end residues are part of each CDR3. A D gene is named only where the DNA matches it firmly. Clone size is stated in some rows and not others, as once, few, many or a class when expanded.

TGTGCCAGCAGCTCCCGGCGGGAGCAGTACTTC	CASSSRREQYF	-	TRBJ2-7	-	TRBV7-2
TGTGCCAGTAGTATAAGGACAGGGGTGGCCGGGGAGCTGTTTTTT	CASSIRTGVAGELFF	TRBD1	TRBJ2-2	-	TRBV19
TGTGCCAGCAGCCGGGACAGGGAAGATGAAAAACTGTTTTTT	CASSRDREDEKLFF	TRBD1	TRBJ1-4	-	TRBV7-2
TGCGCCAGCAGCCAGGGTGTACAGCCGTCCTATGGCTACACCTTC	CASSQGVQPSYGYTF	-	TRBJ1-2	once	TRBV4-3
TGTGCCAGCAGCCCGGGGGATCAGCCCCAGCATTTT	CASSPGDQPQHF	-	TRBJ1-5	-	TRBV12-3/TRBV12-4
TGTGCCAGCAGCTTGGGACTAGCGGGGGCGTCAGAGACCCAGTACTTC	CASSLGLAGASETQYF	TRBD2	TRBJ2-5	few	TRBV7-2
TGTGCCAGCAGCTTACCCCGACAGGACTCCCAGTACTTC	CASSLPRQDSQYF	-	TRBJ2-5	many	TRBV7-8
TGCAGTGCTCCCGGGAATAGCAATCAGCCCCAGCATTTT	CSAPGNSNQPQHF	-	TRBJ1-5	-	TRBV20-1
TGCGCCAGCAGCTCGGCCAGGACTAGCGGGACCTACAATGAGCAGTTCTTC	CASSSARTSGTYNEQFF	TRBD2	TRBJ2-1	few	TRBV5-1
TGTGCCAGCAGCTCTATTGCCCAGGGAATCTACAATGAGCAGTTCTTC	CASSSIAQGIYNEQFF	-	TRBJ2-1	few	TRBV7-8
TGTGCCACCGGCCCCCCATCAGCCGAGATCTATGGCTACACCTTC	CATGPPSAEIYGYTF	-	TRBJ1-2	many	TRBV6-5
TGCAGTGCTCCCCTGGGGGTGGGCACCGGGGAGCTGTTTTTT	CSAPLGVGTGELFF	-	TRBJ2-2	few	TRBV20-1
TGTGCCAGCAGTTCCCAGGACAGGACTTATTCACCCCTCCACTTT	CASSSQDRTYSPLHF	TRBD1	TRBJ1-6	few	TRBV6-2/TRBV6-3
TGCAGTGCAAGGGACAGGATCAATCAGCCCCAGCATTTT	CSARDRINQPQHF	TRBD1	TRBJ1-5	-	TRBV20-1
TGTGCCAGCAGCGGTACGGGACAGGGGGGCACTGAAGCTTTCTTT	CASSGTGQGGTEAFF	TRBD1	TRBJ1-1	-	TRBV5-4
TGTGCCACCAGTGAGGGGACCGGGCCTCACGAGCGGGAGACCCAGTACTTC	CATSEGTGPHERETQYF	-	TRBJ2-5	-	TRBV24-1
TGCAGCGCTGGACAGGGTCAATCTGGGGCCAACGTCCTGACTTTC	CSAGQGQSGANVLTF	TRBD1	TRBJ2-6	few	TRBV29-1
TGTGCCAGCAGCTTAGACTGGAGGGGAGAGACCCAGTACTTC	CASSLDWRGETQYF	-	TRBJ2-5	-	TRBV7-2
TGTGCCAGCAGAGCCCGCACGGAAAATGAGCAGTTCTTC	CASRARTENEQFF	-	TRBJ2-1	few	TRBV6-1
TGTGCCAGCAGTTTAATAGGGGCTTATTCACCCCTCCACTTT	CASSLIGAYSPLHF	-	TRBJ1-6	-	TRBV27
TGCAGTGCACCCGACAGGGGGACCTCTGGAAACACCATATATTTT	CSAPDRGTSGNTIYF	TRBD1	TRBJ1-3	-	TRBV20-1
TGTGCCAGCAGGGGGACAGGGGGTTCACCCCTCCACTTT	CASRGTGGSPLHF	TRBD1	TRBJ1-6	-	TRBV7-3
TGTGCCAGCAGCCTCAGGGACACAAAGACCCAGTACTTC	CASSLRDTKTQYF	-	TRBJ2-5	many	TRBV7-8
TGTGCCAGCAGTTGGGACAGGGCTACCACCGGGGAGCTGTTTTTT	CASSWDRATTGELFF	TRBD1	TRBJ2-2	few	TRBV6-6
TGTGCCAGCAGTCGCCGGACTAGCGGGGGGTACCCCGAGCAGTACTTC	CASSRRTSGGYPEQYF	TRBD2	TRBJ2-7	-	TRBV6-2/TRBV6-3
TGCGCCAGCAGTATGCAGGGTAATTCACCCCTCCACTTT	CASSMQGNSPLHF	-	TRBJ1-6	-	TRBV4-3
TGTGCCAGCAGCACAAGGGCAGGGGATGGCTACACCTTC	CASSTRAGDGYTF	-	TRBJ1-2	-	TRBV7-9
TGTGCCAGCAGTGAAGTTGGAGATTCTGACACTGAAGCTTTCTTT	CASSEVGDSDTEAFF	-	TRBJ1-1	few	TRBV25-1
TGTGCCAGCATCTTGTTCGGGGCTAACAATGAGCAGTTCTTC	CASILFGANNEQFF	-	TRBJ2-1	-	TRBV7-2
TGTGCCAGCAGCTCAGAGAAACAGGGCGCCGGGGAGCTGTTTTTT	CASSSEKQGAGELFF	-	TRBJ2-2	many	TRBV5-6
TGTGCCAGCAGCCCTAGTCGGGGTTGGGACATTCAGTACTTC	CASSPSRGWDIQYF	-	TRBJ2-4	few	TRBV7-2
TGTGCCAGCAGCCCCGTAGAAACGACACAAGCTTTCTTT	CASSPVETTQAFF	-	TRBJ1-1	-	TRBV3-1
TGTGCCAGCAGTTTATGGGGCAGCTCTGGGGCCAACGTCCTGACTTTC	CASSLWGSSGANVLTF	-	TRBJ2-6	-	TRBV27
TGCAGTGCTGGGCGGACAGGGGGAACCACTGAAGCTTTCTTT	CSAGRTGGTTEAFF	TRBD1	TRBJ1-1	few	TRBV20-1
TGTGCCAGCAGTTTAGGTGGGCAGGGATCAGATACGCAGTATTTT	CASSLGGQGSDTQYF	-	TRBJ2-3	few	TRBV28
TGTGCCAGCAGCTCCGGACAGGGGAACTCTGGGGCCAACGTCCTGACTTTC	CASSSGQGNSGANVLTF	TRBD1	TRBJ2-6	-	TRBV7-6
TGTGCCAGCAGCCCCCCGGGGAAGGGTCGGACCCAGTACTTC	CASSPPGKGRTQYF	-	TRBJ2-5	-	TRBV12-3/TRBV12-4
TGTGCCAGCAGCCCCAAACAGGCAACTAATGAAAAACTGTTTTTT	CASSPKQATNEKLFF	-	TRBJ1-4	-	TRBV9
TGCAGTGCCAAACCGGGACAGATAAATGAAAAACTGTTTTTT	CSAKPGQINEKLFF	TRBD1	TRBJ1-4	few	TRBV20-1
TGTGCCAGCACTCGGCCTGGAGAGACCCAGTACTTC	CASTRPGETQYF	-	TRBJ2-5	few	TRBV7-2
TGCGCCAGCAGCTCAGTGTCCCTGGGGGCGGCTGGGGCCAACGTCCTGACTTTC	CASSSVSLGAAGANVLTF	-	TRBJ2-6	-	TRBV5-1
TGTGCCAGCAGCCCCCAGAGCGCTAATGAAAAACTGTTTTTT	CASSPQSANEKLFF	-	TRBJ1-4	few	TRBV7-6
TGCGCCAGCAGCCCGTCGACAGGGGGGGACACTGAAGCTTTCTTT	CASSPSTGGDTEAFF	TRBD1	TRBJ1-1	few	TRBV5-1
TGTGCCACATTTAAGACAGGGAAGTACACTGAAGCTTTCTTT	CATFKTGKYTEAFF	TRBD1	TRBJ1-1	few	TRBV2
TGTGCCAGCAGCCAAGATCTCCACTCTGGAAACACCATATATTTT	CASSQDLHSGNTIYF	-	TRBJ1-3	-	TRBV3-1
TGTGCCAGCAGTGAATTATGGATCTCTGGGGCCAACGTCCTGACTTTC	CASSELWISGANVLTF	-	TRBJ2-6	-	TRBV6-1
TGTGCCAGCAGTTACTCACAAGAGACCCAGTACTTC	CASSYSQETQYF	-	TRBJ2-5	-	TRBV6-6
TGTGCCAGCAGTGGGACAGGGACCCCCAATGAGCAGTTCTTC	CASSGTGTPNEQFF	TRBD1	TRBJ2-1	few	TRBV2
TGTGCCAGCAGCCAAGAGTCCGTTACGCAGTATTTT	CASSQESVTQYF	-	TRBJ2-3	-	TRBV4-2
TGTGCCAGCAGCGTAGCTTCTCTAGCGGGGGGCCTCGGAGAGACCCAGTACTTC	CASSVASLAGGLGETQYF	TRBD2	TRBJ2-5	many	TRBV9